These 11 T cell receptor beta chains were sequenced from one sample in a study of cytomegalovirus exposure and HLA in healthy donors (dated by TCRdb to 2015 to 2018). Preparation of the library involved the immunoSEQ multiplex PCR assay. For the multiplex PCR, a mixture combining 60 forward primers for TCR Vbeta segments and 13 reverse primers for TCR Jbeta segments was used. The table was pulled from immuneACCESS by TCRdb, which kept in-frame rearrangements only. Such tables lose some clones; where checked, under half of the loss comes from unresolved V genes, and the rest has no known cause. A total of around 180,000 clones appear in this sample, 60% to 80% of them only once. In total, the top ten clones hold around 2.5% of the sample. The sequencing sample was made of PBMCs. These receptors were collected from a man between 60 and 75 years old in good health and CMV-seronegative.

On this clone: Mismatch with germline at one junction end may stem from a read error. This sequence joins TRBV5-1 and TRBJ1-2; 7 bases line up with TRBD1. The CDR3 sequence is 14 residues long. Germline V lookup: CDR1 SGHRS, CDR2 YFSETQ. As DNA, the CDR3 is TGCGCCAGCAGTTCACCGGGACAGCCATATGGCTACCCCTTC. Translating gives CASSSPGQPYGYPF.

This chain uses TRBV2 with TRBJ1-5; D ambiguous. CDR1 is SNHLY and CDR2 is FYNNEI in the germline V gene. Trimming shortened V by 2 bases and J by 11 bases, and 10 bases separated the two germline ends. CDR3 size: 12 residues. In DNA form, the CDR3 reads TGTGCCAGCAGTGAACGGAGATCATCCCAGCATTTT. Protein: CASSERRSSQHF.

V and J are TRBV2 and TRBJ1-5, with a weak D call TRBD1 (5 bases). Trimming pared 5 bases from V and 0 bases from J, leaving 8 bases between. Germline loops: CDR1 SNHLY, CDR2 FYNNEI. CDR3 length: 14 amino acids. The CDR3 coding sequence is TGTGCCAGCAGTATGGGGCTTAGCAATCAGCCCCAGCATTTT. It specifies CASSMGLSNQPQHF.

This clone was observed once. V is TRBV6-6 and J is TRBJ1-6; maybe TRBD1 (5 bases). Germline V lookup: CDR1 MNHNY, CDR2 SVGAGI (reference sequence). The CDR3 extends over 14 amino acids. V was pared by 6 bases and J by 8 bases, with 14 bases between. CDR3 loop: CASRDTGPHSPLHF. CDR3 sequence (DNA): TGTGCCAGCAGAGACACAGGTCCGCATTCACCCCTCCACTTT.

The V and J genes are TRBV7-6 and TRBJ1-2; 7 positions match TRBD1. Germline values: CDR1 SGHVS, CDR2 FNYEAQ. This CDR3 region has 15 residues. The junction had 9 bases not matched to a gene; V was cut back by 5 bases and J by 3 bases. The CDR3 DNA sequence: TGTGCCAGCAGCCCAAGCGGACAGGACCACTATGGCTACACCTTC. It codes for CASSPSGQDHYGYTF.

This clone has just one count. The chain recombines TRBV7-2 with TRBJ2-5, with 12 bases lining up with TRBD2. CDR1 and CDR2 from the germline V gene are SGHTA and FQGNSA. Germline trimming cut 5 bases from V and 5 bases from J; bases unmatched to any gene: 9. The length of the CDR3 is 16 residues. CDR3: CASSPRLAGVEETQYF. Written as DNA, the CDR3 is TGTGCCAGCAGCCCCAGACTAGCGGGGGTCGAGGAGACCCAGTACTTC.

This CDR3 reads CASRDRGQVGRDEQFF. The CDR3 DNA reads as TGTGCCAGTAGGGACAGGGGGCAGGTCGGTAGGGATGAGCAGTTCTTC. The chain has TRBV19 and TRBJ2-1, with 11 bases fitting TRBD1. J gave up 8 bases and V 6 bases, and 12 bases lay outside the gene matches. This CDR3 is 16 amino acids long. CDR1 is LNHDA, CDR2 SQIVND, per germline (reference sequence).

The chain joins TRBV7-2 to TRBJ1-2; no reliable D call. This CDR3 comprises 15 residues. Trimming shortened V by 2 bases and J by 4 bases, and 14 bases separated the two germline ends. CDR1 is SGHTA, CDR2 FQGNSA, per germline. CDR3 sequence (DNA): TGTGCCAGCAGCTTAAACGCGGGAACAACCTATGGCTACACCTTC. Protein product: CASSLNAGTTYGYTF.

The rearrangement joins TRBV6-5 to TRBJ1-1; the D gene is possibly TRBD1 (6 bases). With 5 bases removed from V and 4 bases from J, the gap between germline ends came to 14 bases. The CDR3 sequence is 14 residues long. CDR1 and CDR2 from the germline V gene are MNHEY and SVGAGI. CDR3 nucleotide sequence: TGTGCCAGCAGTAAACTACAGGGCCCCACTGAAGCTTTCTTT. Its protein product is CASSKLQGPTEAFF.

V usage is TRBV5-1 and J usage is TRBJ2-7; 7 nucleotides align to TRBD2. Germline V gene lookup returns CDR1 SGHRS and CDR2 YFSETQ. V shed 0 bases and J 2 bases; nucleotides not matched to a gene: 2. There are 14 residues in the CDR3. The CDR3 nucleotides read TGCGCCAGCAGCTTGGGACTAGCCCCCTACGAGCAGTACTTC. Its translation is CASSLGLAPYEQYF.

This rearrangement joins TRBV2 to TRBJ1-6, with D unclear. Per the germline V gene, CDR1 is SNHLY and CDR2 is FYNNEI. This CDR3 spans 18 amino acids. Trimming left V 7 bases short and J 0 bases short, with 19 bases between. The CDR3 protein is CASKNTVGSSSYNSPLHF. The CDR3 DNA is TGTGCCAGCAAGAATACAGTTGGGTCGAGCTCCTATAATTCACCCCTCCACTTT.